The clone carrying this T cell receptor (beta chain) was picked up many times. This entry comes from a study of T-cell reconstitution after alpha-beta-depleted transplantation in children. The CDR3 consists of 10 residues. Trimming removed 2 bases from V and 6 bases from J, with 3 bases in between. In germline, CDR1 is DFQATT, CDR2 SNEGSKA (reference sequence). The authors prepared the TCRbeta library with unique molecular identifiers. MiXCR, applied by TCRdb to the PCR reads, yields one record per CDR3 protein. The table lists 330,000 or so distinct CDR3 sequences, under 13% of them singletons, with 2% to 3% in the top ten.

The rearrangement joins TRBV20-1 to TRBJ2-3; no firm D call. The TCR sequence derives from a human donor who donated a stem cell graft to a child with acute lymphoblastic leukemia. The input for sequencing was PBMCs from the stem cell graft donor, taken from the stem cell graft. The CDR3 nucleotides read TGCAGTGCTAGAATTGATACGCAGTATTTT. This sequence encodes CSARIDTQYF.